This T cell receptor beta chain was captured in a study of control samples from healthy donors and cancer patients. Looked up from germline, CDR1 is LNHNV and CDR2 is YYDKDF (reference sequence). V was pared by 0 bases and J by 3 bases, with 8 bases between. The CDR3 sequence is 14 residues long. Libraries were prepared by immunoSEQ multiplex PCR; TCRdb keeps only in-frame clonotypes and omits some of them. The sample carries roughly 100,000 clones, 85% to 90% recorded once. Sequencing used PBMCs. V usage is TRBV15 and J usage is TRBJ1-2; the D gene is possibly TRBD1 (5 bases). The source is a man aged 55 to 70 with lung cancer. The CDR3 DNA reads TGTGCCACCAGCAGAGAGCGGGGGGACTATGGCTACACCTTC. The encoded protein is CATSRERGDYGYTF.